Shown below are 27 T cell receptor beta chains from a single sample sequenced in a study of human T cells and chemical hapten exposure. Time point specified: patch test 3, about 24 weeks after DPC sensitization. Treatment defined: therapeutic diphenylcyclopropenone sensitization with weekly scalp DPC. TCRdb reprocessed the RACE reads via MiXCR and lists one record per CDR3 protein. The sample lists about 190,000 distinct CDR3 sequences; approximately 26% were seen once. Here the sequenced sample was whole blood, taken in connection with sensitization to the hapten diphenylcyclopropenone (DPC). The receptors were sampled from a woman aged 35 to 49 with alopecia areata. Some clones in this sample may be carry-over from other donors' samples.

The CDR3 loop is CASKGGSMNTEAFF. Here the CDR3 DNA reads TGCGCCAGCAAAGGGGGAAGCATGAACACTGAAGCTTTCTTT. This chain links TRBV5-1 with TRBJ1-1, with a tentative D call TRBD1 (6 bases). This CDR3 has 14 residues. CDR1 is SGHRS, CDR2 YFSETQ, per germline. Trimming took off 6 bases at V and 0 bases at J, with 12 bases between the two ends.

The chain joins TRBV20-1 to TRBJ2-3; D gene ambiguous. In germline, CDR1 is DFQATT, CDR2 SNEGSKA (reference sequence). CDR3 length: 14 residues. V dropped 5 bases and J dropped 1 base, with 13 bases sitting between them. CDR3 bases: TGCAGTGCTGCCCCCAGGCTTCGCACAGATACGCAGTATTTT. This translates into CSAAPRLRTDTQYF.

The CDR3 DNA is TGTGCCAGCACCTGGGATGGTTATAATTCACCCCTCCACTTT. This codes for CASTWDGYNSPLHF. The V gene is TRBV27, the J gene TRBJ1-6; the D is unclear. The length of the CDR3 is 14 residues. Germline CDR1 MNHEY, CDR2 SMNVEV (reference sequence). V lost 7 bases and J lost 4, with 11 bases in between.

This clonotype was detected a few times. The chain combines TRBV7-2 with TRBJ2-1; no firm D call. The CDR3 has 15 amino acids. CDR1 and CDR2 (germline): SGHTA, FQGNSA. Trimming removed 3 bases at V and 4 bases at J, with 13 bases between. CDR3 amino acids: CASSFVDGPYNEQFF. In DNA form, the CDR3 reads TGTGCCAGCAGCTTCGTCGACGGACCTTACAATGAGCAGTTCTTC.

This clonotype turned up a few times. This chain connects TRBV7-9 to TRBJ2-7, with 7 nucleotides matching TRBD2. This CDR3 contains 14 residues. The V gene's germline CDR1 is SEHNR and CDR2 FQNEAQ (reference sequence). Unmatched junction bases numbered 5, after V lost 5 bases and J lost 1 base. The CDR3 loop is CASSQTSESYEQYF. The CDR3 region has the DNA TGTGCCAGCAGCCAAACTAGCGAGTCCTACGAGCAGTACTTC.

The J gene is TRBJ1-1, the V gene TRBV20-1; D uncertain. The CDR3 consists of 11 residues. Germline loops: CDR1 DFQATT, CDR2 SNEGSKA (reference sequence). The V and J ends lost 6 bases and 5 bases respectively, with 10 bases between them. The CDR3 protein is CSAPRETEAFF. DNA for the CDR3: TGCAGTGCCCCAAGGGAAACTGAAGCTTTCTTT.

This clonotype occurred a few times. This rearrangement joins TRBV5-1 to TRBJ2-5; D is perhaps TRBD1 (5 bases). This CDR3 is built from 15 residues. Germline V gives CDR1 SGHRS, CDR2 YFSETQ. V gave up 4 bases and J gave up 2 bases, with 15 bases separating them. The DNA for the CDR3 is TGCGCCAGCAGCAGCTCGGTCCAGGGACAAGAGACCCAGTACTTC. Its protein is CASSSSVQGQETQYF.

This clonotype was seen a handful of times. The V call is TRBV7-9, the J call TRBJ2-2; TRBD2 matches at 9 bases. V was clipped by 11 bases and J by 2 bases; unmatched bases: 6. CDR3 size: 14 residues. Germline CDR1 SEHNR, CDR2 FQNEAQ (reference sequence). CDR3 bases: TGTGCCGAACGTAGCGGGAGTAACACCGGGGAGCTGTTTTTT. Translating gives CAERSGSNTGELFF.

V gene TRBV20-1 combines with J gene TRBJ2-7; D possibly corresponds to TRBD2 (6 bases). Germline V CDR1 and CDR2: DFQATT, SNEGSKA (reference sequence). The CDR3 length is 14 residues. Trimming removed 3 bases from V and 2 bases from J, with 14 bases in between. DNA of the CDR3: TGCAGTGCTAGCGATGGGAGGTTAGCCTACGAGCAGTACTTC. Protein: CSASDGRLAYEQYF.

This sequence joins TRBV27 and TRBJ2-1, with 10 bases matching TRBD2. V was pared by 5 bases and J by 12 bases, with 7 bases of the junction left unmatched. CDR3 length equals 13 residues. CDR1 is MNHEY, CDR2 SMNVEV, per germline (reference sequence). CDR3 nucleotide sequence: TGTGCCAGCAGTCCTAGCGGGAGTAAGGTGCAGTTCTTC. Amino acid sequence: CASSPSGSKVQFF.

This chain links TRBV2 with TRBJ2-3; D gene ambiguous. The CDR3 runs 14 residues. Trimming shortened V by 6 bases and J by 5 bases, and 15 bases separated the two germline ends. Germline values: CDR1 SNHLY, CDR2 FYNNEI. In DNA form, the CDR3 reads TGTGCCAGCAGGGGCCCACCGGGCAGAGATACGCAGTATTTT. Translation: CASRGPPGRDTQYF.

The V call is TRBV29-1, the J call TRBJ2-1; 9 bases align to TRBD2. The CDR3 totals 13 residues. Germline V gene data show CDR1 as SQVTM and CDR2 as ANQGSEA. The CDR3 is CSSERTAGGEQFF. CDR3 DNA: TGCAGTTCCGAGAGGACAGCGGGGGGTGAGCAGTTCTTC.

This clonotype was seen a handful of times. The chain uses TRBV7-2 and TRBJ1-2; D perhaps matches TRBD1 (6 bases). Trimming left V 3 bases short and J 0 bases short, with 14 bases between. The length of the CDR3 is 16 residues. Per germline, CDR1 SGHTA and CDR2 FQGNSA. The CDR3 DNA reads TGTGCCAGCAGCTTGGGGGGCGGGTGGACTAACTATGGCTACACCTTC. It translates to CASSLGGGWTNYGYTF.

This clonotype was counted a single time. The CDR3 loop reads CASSLRLAGLREDTQYF. CDR3 in DNA: TGTGCCAGCAGCTTGAGACTAGCGGGACTCCGAGAAGATACGCAGTATTTT. The V gene is TRBV5-5, the J gene TRBJ2-3; 11 bases are a match to TRBD2. V was pared by 1 base and J by 5 bases, with 9 bases of the junction left unmatched. The CDR3 sequence is 17 residues long. Germline loops: CDR1 SGHKS, CDR2 YYEKEE (reference sequence). Together with reference TRBV5-5 and TRBJ2-3, the CDR3 gives the full variable domain: DAGVTQSPTHLIKTRGQQVTLRCSPISGHKSVSWYQQVLGQGPQFIFQYYEKEERGRGNFPDRFSARQFPNYSSELNVNALLLGDSALYLCASSLRLAGLREDTQYFGPGTRLTVL.

This clonotype was counted between two and nine times. V gene TRBV20-1 combines with J gene TRBJ2-1, with 7 positions matching TRBD2. The germline V gene has CDR1 DFQATT and CDR2 SNEGSKA (reference sequence). The CDR3 loop spans 15 amino acids. Trimming at V came to 0 bases and at J to 3 bases, leaving 5 bases not matched to a gene. The CDR3 is CSARDELANYNEQFF. Written as DNA, the CDR3 is TGCAGTGCTAGAGATGAACTAGCGAACTACAATGAGCAGTTCTTC.

There are a few counts of this clonotype. This chain uses TRBV24-1 with TRBJ2-1, with D tentatively TRBD2 (6 bases). CDR1 KGHDR and CDR2 SFDVKD come from the germline V gene. The CDR3 consists of 13 residues. CDR3 sequence (DNA): TGTACCTTTCGGGGGTGGTGGTACAATGAGCAGTTCTTC. Its protein product is CTFRGWWYNEQFF.

The chain has TRBV29-1 and TRBJ2-5; D gene unclear. Trimming removed 2 bases from V and 2 bases from J, with 9 bases in between. Germline V gene sequence: CDR1 SQVTM, CDR2 ANQGSEA. The CDR3 is 13 amino acids. The CDR3 is CSVEYVIQETQYF. The CDR3 nucleotides read TGCAGCGTTGAATACGTTATTCAAGAGACCCAGTACTTC.

V gene TRBV2 combines with J gene TRBJ1-5; a possible D gene is TRBD1 (6 bases). CDR1 is SNHLY and CDR2 is FYNNEI in the germline V gene. This CDR3 spans 16 amino acids. Trimming pared 0 bases from V and 5 bases from J, leaving 14 bases between. Written as DNA, the CDR3 is TGTGCCAGCAGTGAAGCGCTGGGGACACCCGATCAGCCCCAGCATTTT. Amino acid sequence: CASSEALGTPDQPQHF.

The chain recombines TRBV6-1 with TRBJ1-6; D is uncertain. CDR3 length: 14 amino acids. CDR1 is MNHNS and CDR2 is SASEGT in the germline V gene. V shed 1 base and J shed 9 bases, with 10 bases lying between them. The CDR3 reads CASSEVLSGSPLHF. For the CDR3, the DNA is TGTGCCAGCAGTGAAGTTCTGTCTGGTTCACCCCTCCACTTT.

This clonotype was counted between two and nine times. V and J are TRBV29-1 and TRBJ2-7; possibly TRBD2 for D (6 bases). V lost 4 bases and J 6 bases, leaving 13 bases between the germline ends. The CDR3 is 12 amino acids. The germline V gene has CDR1 SQVTM and CDR2 ANQGSEA. The CDR3 DNA reads as TGCAGCGTTGGGGACTTGATGGGCGAGCAGTACTTC. Amino acids: CSVGDLMGEQYF.

This rearrangement joins TRBV29-1 to TRBJ2-5; TRBD1 is a possible D gene (6 bases). This CDR3 contains 16 residues. The germline CDR1 and CDR2 sequences are SQVTM and ANQGSEA. Trimming removed 5 bases from V and 7 bases from J, with 26 bases in between. This chain's CDR3 is CSVTLTDRYHPGTQYF. CDR3 nucleotides: TGCAGCGTTACCCTAACCGACAGGTACCATCCAGGGACCCAGTACTTC.

This chain uses TRBV6-5 with TRBJ1-6, with D possibly matching TRBD1 (6 bases). This CDR3 comprises 16 residues. The germline V gene has CDR1 MNHEY and CDR2 SVGAGI. V lost 4 bases and J lost 7, with 17 bases in between. CDR3 DNA: TGTGCCAGCAGTTCCTCCCGGGGGCTCGGGAATTCACCCCTCCACTTT. Protein product: CASSSSRGLGNSPLHF.

V is TRBV5-1 and J is TRBJ2-1; 9 bases are a match to TRBD1. The CDR3 is 16 amino acids. V gave up 5 bases and J gave up 6 bases; unmatched junction bases: 12. CDR1 and CDR2 (germline): SGHRS, YFSETQ. The CDR3 DNA sequence: TGCGCCAGCAGACACTATACAGGGGGCAGGCCCAATGAGCAGTTCTTC. This codes for CASRHYTGGRPNEQFF.

V and J are TRBV5-1 and TRBJ1-5; the match to TRBD1 covers 8 bases. The trim removed 0 bases at V and 6 bases at J, leaving 5 bases unmatched. The CDR3 has 15 amino acids. Germline V gives CDR1 SGHRS, CDR2 YFSETQ. In nucleotides, the CDR3 is TGCGCCAGCAGCTTGGAACCAGGGGGCGGTCAGCCCCAGCATTTT. This codes for CASSLEPGGGQPQHF.

The genes are TRBV4-2 and TRBJ2-7; D not resolved. The germline V and J ends were trimmed by 4 bases and 6 bases, with 13 bases remaining between them. Germline V gene lookup returns CDR1 LGHNA and CDR2 YNFKEQ. The CDR3 loop spans 13 amino acids. DNA for the CDR3: TGTGCCAGCAGCCTTACGGGCAGTTCCGAGCAGTACTTC. Protein: CASSLTGSSEQYF.

This chain links TRBV6-2 or TRBV6-3 with TRBJ2-7, with D maybe TRBD2 (5 bases). Germline assignment: CDR1 MNHEY and CDR2 SVGEGT. The CDR3 runs 11 residues. V was cut by 6 bases and J by 6 bases, with 9 bases left in between. In nucleotides, the CDR3 is TGTGCCAGCAGGGGTGGAGGCGAGCAGTACTTC. Translation gives CASRGGGEQYF.

The sample holds a few counts of this clonotype. The chain joins TRBV28 to TRBJ2-1, with D unclear. From germline, CDR1 is MDHEN and CDR2 SYDVKM. This CDR3 contains 16 residues. V gave up 5 bases and J gave up 2 bases, with 16 bases separating them. The CDR3 loop is CASSPEAPRAYNEQFF. The CDR3 DNA reads as TGTGCCAGCAGTCCTGAGGCGCCAAGAGCCTACAATGAGCAGTTCTTC.